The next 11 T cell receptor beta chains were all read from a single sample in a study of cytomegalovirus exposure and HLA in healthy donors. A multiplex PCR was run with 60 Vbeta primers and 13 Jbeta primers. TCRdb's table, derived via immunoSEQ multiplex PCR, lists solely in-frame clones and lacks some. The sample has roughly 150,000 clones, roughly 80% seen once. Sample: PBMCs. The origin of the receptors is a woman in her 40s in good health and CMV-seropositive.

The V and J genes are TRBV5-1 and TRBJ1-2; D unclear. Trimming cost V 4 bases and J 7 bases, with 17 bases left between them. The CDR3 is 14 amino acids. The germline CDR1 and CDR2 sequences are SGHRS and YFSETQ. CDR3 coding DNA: TGCGCCAGCAGCGAGGACGGGATGGTAGGTGGCTACACCTTC. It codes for CASSEDGMVGGYTF.

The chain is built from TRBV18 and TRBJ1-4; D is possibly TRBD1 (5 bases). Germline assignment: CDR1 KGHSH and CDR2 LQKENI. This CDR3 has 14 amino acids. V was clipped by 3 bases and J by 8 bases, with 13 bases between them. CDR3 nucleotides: TGTGCCAGCTCACCGATGACAGCAGGGGAAAAACTGTTTTTT. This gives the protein CASSPMTAGEKLFF.

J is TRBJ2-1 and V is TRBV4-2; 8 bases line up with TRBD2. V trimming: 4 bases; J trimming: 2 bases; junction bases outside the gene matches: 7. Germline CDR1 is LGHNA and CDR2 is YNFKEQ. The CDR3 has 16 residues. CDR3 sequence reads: CASSRGGRNPYNEQFF. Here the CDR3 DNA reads TGTGCCAGCAGCCGTGGCGGGAGGAATCCCTACAATGAGCAGTTCTTC.

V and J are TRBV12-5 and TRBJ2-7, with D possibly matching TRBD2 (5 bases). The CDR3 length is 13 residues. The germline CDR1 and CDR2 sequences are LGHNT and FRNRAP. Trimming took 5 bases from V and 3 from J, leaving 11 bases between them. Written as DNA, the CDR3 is TGTGCTAGTGGTCTAGATGGAGGCTACGAGCAGTACTTC. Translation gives CASGLDGGYEQYF.

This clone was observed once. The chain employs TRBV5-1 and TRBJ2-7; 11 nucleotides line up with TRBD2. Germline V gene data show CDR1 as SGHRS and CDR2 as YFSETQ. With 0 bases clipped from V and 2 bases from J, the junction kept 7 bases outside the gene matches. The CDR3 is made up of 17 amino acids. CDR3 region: CASSLGTLAGGPYEQYF. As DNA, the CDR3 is TGCGCCAGCAGCTTGGGGACCCTAGCGGGGGGCCCCTACGAGCAGTACTTC.

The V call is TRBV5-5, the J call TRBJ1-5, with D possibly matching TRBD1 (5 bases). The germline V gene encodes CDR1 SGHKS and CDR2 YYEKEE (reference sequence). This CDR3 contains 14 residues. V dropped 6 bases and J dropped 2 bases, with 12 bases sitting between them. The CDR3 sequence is CASTLGGGNQPQHF. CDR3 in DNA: TGTGCCAGCACCCTGGGAGGGGGCAATCAGCCCCAGCATTTT.

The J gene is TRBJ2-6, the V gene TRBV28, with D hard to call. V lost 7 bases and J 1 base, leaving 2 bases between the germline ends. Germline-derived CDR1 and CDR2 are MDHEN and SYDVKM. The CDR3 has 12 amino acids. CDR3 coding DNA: TGTGCCAGCACGTCTGGGGCCAACGTCCTGACTTTC. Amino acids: CASTSGANVLTF.

Here the CDR3 DNA reads TGTGCCAGCAGCTTAAGCAGGGGGACTGAAGCTTTCTTT. Residues: CASSLSRGTEAFF. V usage is TRBV5-6 and J usage is TRBJ1-1; 7 positions match TRBD1. V lost 2 bases and J lost 5; bases outside the gene matches: 3. Looked up from germline, CDR1 is SGHDT and CDR2 is YYEEEE. CDR3 size: 13 residues.

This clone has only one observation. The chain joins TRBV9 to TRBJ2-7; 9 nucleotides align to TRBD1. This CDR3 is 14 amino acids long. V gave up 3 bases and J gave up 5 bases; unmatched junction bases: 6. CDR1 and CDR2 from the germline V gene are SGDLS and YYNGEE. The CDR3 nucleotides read TGTGCCAGCAGCGCCGGGACAGGGTTAAACGAGCAGTACTTC. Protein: CASSAGTGLNEQYF. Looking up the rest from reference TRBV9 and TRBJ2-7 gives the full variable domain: DSGVTQTPKHLITATGQRVTLRCSPRSGDLSVYWYQQSLDQGLQFLIQYYNGEERAKGNILERFSAQQFPDLHSELNLSSLELGDSALYFCASSAGTGLNEQYFGPGTRLTVT.

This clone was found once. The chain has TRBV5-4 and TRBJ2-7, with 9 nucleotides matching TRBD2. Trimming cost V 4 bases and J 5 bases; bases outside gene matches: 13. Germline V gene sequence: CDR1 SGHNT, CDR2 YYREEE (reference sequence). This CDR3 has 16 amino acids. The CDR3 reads CASSLNSGGRPHEQYF. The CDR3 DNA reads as TGTGCCAGCAGCCTGAATAGCGGGGGCCGCCCCCACGAGCAGTACTTC.

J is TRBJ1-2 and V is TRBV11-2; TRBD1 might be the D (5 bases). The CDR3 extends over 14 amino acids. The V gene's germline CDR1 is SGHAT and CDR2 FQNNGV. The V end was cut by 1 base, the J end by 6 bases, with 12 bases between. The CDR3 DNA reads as TGTGCCAGCAGCTTAGTTTGGAAGGGGCATGGCTACACCTTC. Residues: CASSLVWKGHGYTF.